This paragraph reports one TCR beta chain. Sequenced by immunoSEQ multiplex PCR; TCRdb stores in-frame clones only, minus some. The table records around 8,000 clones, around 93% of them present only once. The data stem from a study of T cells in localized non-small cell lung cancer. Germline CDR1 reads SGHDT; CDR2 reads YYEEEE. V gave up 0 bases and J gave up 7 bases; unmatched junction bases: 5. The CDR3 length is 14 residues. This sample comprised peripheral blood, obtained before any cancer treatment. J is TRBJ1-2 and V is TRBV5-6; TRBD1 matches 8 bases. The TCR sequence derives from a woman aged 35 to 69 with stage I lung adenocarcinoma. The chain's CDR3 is CASSLDPRGLGYTF. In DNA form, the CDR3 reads TGTGCCAGCAGCTTGGACCCCAGGGGGCTTGGCTACACCTTC.